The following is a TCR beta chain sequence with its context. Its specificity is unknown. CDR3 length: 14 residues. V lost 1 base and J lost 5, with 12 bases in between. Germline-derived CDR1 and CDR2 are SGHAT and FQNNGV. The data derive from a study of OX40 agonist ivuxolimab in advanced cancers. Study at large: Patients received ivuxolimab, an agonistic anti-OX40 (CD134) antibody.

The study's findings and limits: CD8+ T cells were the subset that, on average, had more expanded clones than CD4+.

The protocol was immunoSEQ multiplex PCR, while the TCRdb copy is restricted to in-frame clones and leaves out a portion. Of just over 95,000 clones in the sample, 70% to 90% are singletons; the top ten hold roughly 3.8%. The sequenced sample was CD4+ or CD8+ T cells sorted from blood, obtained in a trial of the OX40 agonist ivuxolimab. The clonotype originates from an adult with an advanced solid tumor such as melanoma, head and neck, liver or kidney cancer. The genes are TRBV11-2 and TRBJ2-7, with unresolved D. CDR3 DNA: TGTGCCAGCAGCTTAGCTTTTACATTGGACGAGCAGTACTTC. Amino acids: CASSLAFTLDEQYF.